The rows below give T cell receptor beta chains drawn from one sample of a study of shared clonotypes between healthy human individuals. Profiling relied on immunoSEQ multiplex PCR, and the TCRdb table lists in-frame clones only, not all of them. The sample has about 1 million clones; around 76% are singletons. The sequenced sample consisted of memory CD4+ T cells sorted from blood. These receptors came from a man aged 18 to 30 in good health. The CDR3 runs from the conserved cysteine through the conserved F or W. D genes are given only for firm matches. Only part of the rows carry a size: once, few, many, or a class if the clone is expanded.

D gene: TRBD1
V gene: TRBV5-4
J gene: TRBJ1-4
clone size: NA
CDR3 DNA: TGTGCCAGCAGCTACACAGGGGCCACAACTAATGAAAAACTGTTTTTT
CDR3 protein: CASSYTGATTNEKLFF

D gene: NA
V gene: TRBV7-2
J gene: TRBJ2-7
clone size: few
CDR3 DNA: TGTGCCAGCAGCTTAGTTAGGGACGAGCAGTACTTC
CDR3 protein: CASSLVRDEQYF

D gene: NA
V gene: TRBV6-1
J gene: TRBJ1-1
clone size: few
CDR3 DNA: TGTGCCAGCAGTGGGTTCCCGATCGGTCAAGCTTTCTTT
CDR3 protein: CASSGFPIGQAFF

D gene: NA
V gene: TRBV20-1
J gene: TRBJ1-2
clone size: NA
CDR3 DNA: TGCAGTGCTATAGGGGATGATGGCTACACCTTC
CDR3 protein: CSAIGDDGYTF

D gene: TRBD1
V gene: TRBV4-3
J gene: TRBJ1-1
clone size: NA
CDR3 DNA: TGCGCCAGCAGCCCCAGGACAGGGGGAATAGGCTCTGAAGCTTTCTTT
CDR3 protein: CASSPRTGGIGSEAFF

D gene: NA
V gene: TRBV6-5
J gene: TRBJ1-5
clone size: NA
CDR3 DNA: TGTGCCAGCAGTGGGGGCAATCAGCCCCAGCATTTT
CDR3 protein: CASSGGNQPQHF

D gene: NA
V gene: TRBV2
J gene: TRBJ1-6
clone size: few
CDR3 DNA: TGTGCCAGCGGTCATGGGAATTCACCCCTCCACTTT
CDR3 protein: CASGHGNSPLHF

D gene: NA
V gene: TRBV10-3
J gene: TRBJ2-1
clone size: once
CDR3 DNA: TGTGCCATCTCCCGGGACGCCGGATACAATGAGCAGTTCTTC
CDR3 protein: CAISRDAGYNEQFF

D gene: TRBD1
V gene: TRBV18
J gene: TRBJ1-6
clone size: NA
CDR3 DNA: TGTGCCAGCTCAACCGGGGGGACAGTCAATTCACCCCTCCACTTT
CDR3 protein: CASSTGGTVNSPLHF

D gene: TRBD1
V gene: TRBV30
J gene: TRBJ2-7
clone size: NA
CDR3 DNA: TGTGCCCTTACCGGACAGGCCCTCCACGAGCAGTACTTC
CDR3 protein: CALTGQALHEQYF

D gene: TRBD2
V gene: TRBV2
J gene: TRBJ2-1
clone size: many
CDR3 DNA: TGTGCCAGCAGTATTGGACTAGCGGGGGTGGTTGAGCAGTTCTTC
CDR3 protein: CASSIGLAGVVEQFF

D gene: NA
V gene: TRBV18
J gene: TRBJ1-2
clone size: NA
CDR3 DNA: TGTGCCAGCTCACCGTTCGGGGACTCGACAGGTTATGGCTACACCTTC
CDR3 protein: CASSPFGDSTGYGYTF

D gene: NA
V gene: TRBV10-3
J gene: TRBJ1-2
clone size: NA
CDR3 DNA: TGTGCCATCAGTGACGGACTTACGAACTATGGCTACACCTTC
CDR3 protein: CAISDGLTNYGYTF

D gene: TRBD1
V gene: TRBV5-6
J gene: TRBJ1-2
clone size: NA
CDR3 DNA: TGTGCCAGCAGCTTGGGGGACAGACCCTTTTACTACACCTTC
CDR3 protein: CASSLGDRPFYYTF

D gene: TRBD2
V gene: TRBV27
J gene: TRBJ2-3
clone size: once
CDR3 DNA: TGTGCCAGCAGTTTGGGACTAGCGGGCCGCACAGATACGCAGTATTTT
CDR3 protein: CASSLGLAGRTDTQYF

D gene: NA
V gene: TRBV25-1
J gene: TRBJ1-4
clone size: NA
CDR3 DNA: TGTGCCAGCAGTGTGGACAGTTGGGGAAAACTGTTTTTT
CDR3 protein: CASSVDSWGKLFF

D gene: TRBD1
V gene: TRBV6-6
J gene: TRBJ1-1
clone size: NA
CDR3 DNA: TGTGCCAGCAGATTTCCCGGGACAGGGATGAACACTGAAGCTTTCTTT
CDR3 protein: CASRFPGTGMNTEAFF

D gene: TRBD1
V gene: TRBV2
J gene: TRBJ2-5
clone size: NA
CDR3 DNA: TGTGCCAGCAGCTCCGGGACAGAAGAGACCCAGTACTTC
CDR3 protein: CASSSGTEETQYF

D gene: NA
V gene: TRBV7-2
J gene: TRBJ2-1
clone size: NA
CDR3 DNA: TGTGCCAGCAGCTTCGGGACTTCCGAGCAGTTCTTC
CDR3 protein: CASSFGTSEQFF

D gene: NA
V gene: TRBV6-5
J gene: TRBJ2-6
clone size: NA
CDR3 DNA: TGTGCCAGCAGTTACTCGGGGGCATCTGGGGCCAACGTCCTGACTTTC
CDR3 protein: CASSYSGASGANVLTF

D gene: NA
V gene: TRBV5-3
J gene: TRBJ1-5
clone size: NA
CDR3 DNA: TGTGCCAGAAGCATCGGGAGCGGGACGGGTCAGCCCCAGCATTTT
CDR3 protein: CARSIGSGTGQPQHF

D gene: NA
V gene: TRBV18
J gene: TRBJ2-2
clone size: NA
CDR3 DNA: TGTGCCAGCTCACCAGGGGCGCGGGACACCGGGGAGCTGTTTTTT
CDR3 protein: CASSPGARDTGELFF

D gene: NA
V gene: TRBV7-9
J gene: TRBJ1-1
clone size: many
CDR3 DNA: TGTGCCAGCAGCTTAGCACCCAACACTGAAGCTTTCTTT
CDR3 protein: CASSLAPNTEAFF

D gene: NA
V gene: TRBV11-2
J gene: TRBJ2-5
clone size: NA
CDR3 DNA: TGTGCCAGCAGCTTTAGAGACCGAGGGTCCCAGTACTTC
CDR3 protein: CASSFRDRGSQYF

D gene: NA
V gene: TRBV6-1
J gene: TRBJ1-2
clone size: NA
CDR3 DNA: TGTGCCAGCGAAGACAGATTCGGCTACACCTTC
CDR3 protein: CASEDRFGYTF

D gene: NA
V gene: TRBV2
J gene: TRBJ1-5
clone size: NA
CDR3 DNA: TGTGCCAGCAGTGTCTGGTTCAATCAGCCCCAGCATTTT
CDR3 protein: CASSVWFNQPQHF

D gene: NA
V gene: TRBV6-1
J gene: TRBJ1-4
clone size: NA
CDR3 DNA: TGTGCCAGCAGAGCAACCAAGAATGAAAAACTGTTTTTT
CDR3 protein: CASRATKNEKLFF

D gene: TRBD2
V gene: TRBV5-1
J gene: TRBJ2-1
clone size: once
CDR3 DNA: TGCGCCAGCAGCGGCCAGACTAGCGGATACAATGAGCAGTTCTTC
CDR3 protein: CASSGQTSGYNEQFF

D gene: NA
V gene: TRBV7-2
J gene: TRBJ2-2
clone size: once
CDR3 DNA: TGTGCCAGCACCCTCGGCACCGGGGAGCTGTTTTTT
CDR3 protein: CASTLGTGELFF

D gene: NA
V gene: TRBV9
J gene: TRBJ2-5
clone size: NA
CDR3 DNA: TGTGCCAGCAGTGGACCGGGACGGTACCAAGAGACCCAGTACTTC
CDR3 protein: CASSGPGRYQETQYF

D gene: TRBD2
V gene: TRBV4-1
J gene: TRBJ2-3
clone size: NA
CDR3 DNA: TGCGCCAGCAGCCAAGAAACTAGCGTGTATACGCAGTATTTT
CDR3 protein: CASSQETSVYTQYF

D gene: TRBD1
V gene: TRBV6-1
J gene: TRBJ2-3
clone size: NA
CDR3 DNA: TGTGCCAGCACCGCCGGGACAGGGAACACAGATACGCAGTATTTT
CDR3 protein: CASTAGTGNTDTQYF

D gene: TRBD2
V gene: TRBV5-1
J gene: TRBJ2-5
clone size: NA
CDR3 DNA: TGCGCCAGCAGCCCTGGCGGGGGGGGCGGAGAGACCCAGTACTTC
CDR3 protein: CASSPGGGGGETQYF

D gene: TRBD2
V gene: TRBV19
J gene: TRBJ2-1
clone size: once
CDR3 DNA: TGTGCCAGTAAAAAACAGGGGGCGAGACTAGCGGGAGGGCTCGATGAGCAGTTCTTC
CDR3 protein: CASKKQGARLAGGLDEQFF

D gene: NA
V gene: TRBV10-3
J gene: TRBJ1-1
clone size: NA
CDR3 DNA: TGTGCCAGCGCAGGGGCGGGGATCACTGAAGCTTTCTTT
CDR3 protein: CASAGAGITEAFF

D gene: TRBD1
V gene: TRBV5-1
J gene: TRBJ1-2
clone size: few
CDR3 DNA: TGCGCCAGCAGCTCCTCGGGACAGATCTATGGCTACACCTTC
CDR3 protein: CASSSSGQIYGYTF

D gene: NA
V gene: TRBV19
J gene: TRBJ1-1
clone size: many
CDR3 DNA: TGTGCCAGTAGATCTCCTTCGGGGGGCCGGGCTGAAGCTTTCTTT
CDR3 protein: CASRSPSGGRAEAFF

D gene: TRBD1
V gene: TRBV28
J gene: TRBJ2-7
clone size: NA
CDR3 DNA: TGTGCCAGCGGGGACAGAGGGAAACCCTACGAGCAGTACTTC
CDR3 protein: CASGDRGKPYEQYF

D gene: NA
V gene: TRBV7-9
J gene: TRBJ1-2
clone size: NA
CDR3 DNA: TGTGCCAGCAGCTTGGGGTACATTAACTATGGCTACACCTTC
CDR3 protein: CASSLGYINYGYTF

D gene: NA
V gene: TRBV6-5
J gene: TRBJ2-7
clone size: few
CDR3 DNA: TGTGCCAGCAGTTTAAATTACGAGCAGTACTTC
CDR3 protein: CASSLNYEQYF

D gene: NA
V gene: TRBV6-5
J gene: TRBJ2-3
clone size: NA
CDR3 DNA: TGTGCCACCCTCAGTCGGGACGCTTCGGATACGCAGTATTTT
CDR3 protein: CATLSRDASDTQYF

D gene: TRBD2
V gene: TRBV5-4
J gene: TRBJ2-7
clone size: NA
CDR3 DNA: TGTGCCAGCAGCTTAACGGGAGGGCGTCGGGAGCAGTACTTC
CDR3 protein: CASSLTGGRREQYF

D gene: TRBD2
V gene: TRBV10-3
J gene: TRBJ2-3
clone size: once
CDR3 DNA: TGTGCCATCAGTGACCAGACTAGCGGGGGGGAACGGGCGCAGTATTTT
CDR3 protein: CAISDQTSGGERAQYF

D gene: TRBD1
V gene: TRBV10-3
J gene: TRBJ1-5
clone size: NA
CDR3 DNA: TGTGCCATCGGCATCGGACAGGGTTTTACACCTAATCAGCCCCAGCATTTT
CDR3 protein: CAIGIGQGFTPNQPQHF

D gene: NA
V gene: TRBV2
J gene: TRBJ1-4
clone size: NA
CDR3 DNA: TGTGCCAGCAGTTTCCGGAGGGACCGGGATGAAAAACTGTTTTTT
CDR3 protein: CASSFRRDRDEKLFF

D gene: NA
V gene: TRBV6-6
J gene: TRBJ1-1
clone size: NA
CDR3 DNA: TGTGCCAGCAGTGGACGTGGCTCTGAAGCTTTCTTT
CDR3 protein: CASSGRGSEAFF

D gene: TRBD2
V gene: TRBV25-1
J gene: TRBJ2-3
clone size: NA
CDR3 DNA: TGTGCCAGCAGTTCCGAAGGTGCGGGAGGGCGACCAGATACGCAGTATTTT
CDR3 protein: CASSSEGAGGRPDTQYF

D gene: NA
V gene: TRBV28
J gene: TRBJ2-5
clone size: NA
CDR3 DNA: TGTGCCAGCAGTTTAGTCCCCCCGGGGCAAGAGACCCAGTACTTC
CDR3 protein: CASSLVPPGQETQYF

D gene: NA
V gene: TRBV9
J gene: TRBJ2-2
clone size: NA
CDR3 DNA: TGTGCCAGCAGCCCGAGGGACTGGAGTACCGGGGAGCTGTTTTTT
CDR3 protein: CASSPRDWSTGELFF

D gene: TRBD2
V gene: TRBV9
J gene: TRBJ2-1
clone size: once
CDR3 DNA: TGTGCCAGCAGCCCGAGAAGGGCGGGGGGCTACAATGAGCAGTTCTTC
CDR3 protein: CASSPRRAGGYNEQFF

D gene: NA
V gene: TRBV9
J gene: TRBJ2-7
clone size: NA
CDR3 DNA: TGTGCCAGCAGCGTAGACGGGGCACAGTACGAGCAGTACTTC
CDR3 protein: CASSVDGAQYEQYF

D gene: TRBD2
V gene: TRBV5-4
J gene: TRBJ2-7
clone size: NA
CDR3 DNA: TGTGCCAGCAGCTCCAGCGGGAGGGCCGGCTACGAGCAGTACTTC
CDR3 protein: CASSSSGRAGYEQYF

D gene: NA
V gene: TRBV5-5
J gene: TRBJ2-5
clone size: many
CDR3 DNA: TGTGCCAGCAGCCTAAGCGGCAGCTTCCAAGAGACCCAGTACTTC
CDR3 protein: CASSLSGSFQETQYF

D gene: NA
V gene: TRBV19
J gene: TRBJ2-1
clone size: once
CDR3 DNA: TGTGCCAGTAGCCCCCGTCTAGGATTCGGTGAGCAGTTCTTC
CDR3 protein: CASSPRLGFGEQFF

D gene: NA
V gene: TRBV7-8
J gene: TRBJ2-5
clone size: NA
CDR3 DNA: TGTGCCAGCAGCCCAGGAGAGGGAGATTGGGAGACCCAGTACTTC
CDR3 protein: CASSPGEGDWETQYF

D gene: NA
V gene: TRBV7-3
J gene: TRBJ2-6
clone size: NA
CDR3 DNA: TGTGCCAGCAGCTTAATGGGCAGGGCCAACGTCCTGACTTTC
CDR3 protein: CASSLMGRANVLTF

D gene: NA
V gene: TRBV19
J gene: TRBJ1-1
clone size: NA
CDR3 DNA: TGTGCCAGTAGTATCGGCTCGTACCCGAGGACTGAAGCTTTCTTT
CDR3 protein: CASSIGSYPRTEAFF

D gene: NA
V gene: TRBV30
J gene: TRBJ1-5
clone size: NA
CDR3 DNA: TGTGCCTGGAGTGACCCAGGAAGGACTCAGCCCCAGCATTTT
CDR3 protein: CAWSDPGRTQPQHF

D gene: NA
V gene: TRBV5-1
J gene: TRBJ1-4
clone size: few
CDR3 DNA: TGCGCCAGCAGCTCACAGGGTAGTAATGAAAAACTGTTTTTT
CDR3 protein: CASSSQGSNEKLFF